This is a list of T cell receptor beta chains from one sample in a study of shared clonotypes between healthy human individuals. Only in-frame clones appear in the TCRdb table, and some are missing; sequencing was by immunoSEQ multiplex PCR. The sample comprises about 700,000 clones, around 67% of which are singletons, and about 1.7% rests with the top ten. The sequenced sample was memory CD4+ T cells sorted from blood. The receptor set was obtained from a woman in her 30s in good health. Both conserved end residues are part of each CDR3. The order of the fields is clone size, V gene, D gene, J gene, CDR3 DNA, CDR3 protein. A D gene is named only where the DNA matches it firmly. Only some rows state a clone size, as once, few, many or a class for expanded clones.

few	TRBV5-1	.	TRBJ2-1	TGCGCCAGCAGAGCAGACAACTCCTACAATGAGCAGTTCTTC	CASRADNSYNEQFF
once	TRBV6-1	.	TRBJ2-3	TGTGCCAGCAGTGAACCGGGAGACCCGACAGATACGCAGTATTTT	CASSEPGDPTDTQYF
.	TRBV6-1	.	TRBJ2-5	TGTGCCAGCACCGAGGGGGGGCTACAAGAGACCCAGTACTTC	CASTEGGLQETQYF
.	TRBV6-1	TRBD2	TRBJ2-7	TGTGCCAGCAGTGCCTCTAGCGGGAGGGCCTACGAGCAGTACTTC	CASSASSGRAYEQYF
.	TRBV19	.	TRBJ1-4	TGTGCCAGTAGTATCCGGGGGCCTCCTAATGAAAAACTGTTTTTT	CASSIRGPPNEKLFF
.	TRBV27	TRBD1	TRBJ2-5	TGTGCCGGCAGCCCTAACAGGGGTGGGGTGGAGACCCAGTACTTC	CAGSPNRGGVETQYF
few	TRBV6-1	.	TRBJ1-2	TGTGCCAGCAATAGCGGTAACTATGGCTACACCTTC	CASNSGNYGYTF
.	TRBV25-1	TRBD2	TRBJ2-3	TGTGCCAGCAGTGAGCTGTCTAGGACTAGCAACACAGATACGCAGTATTTT	CASSELSRTSNTDTQYF
.	TRBV6-6	.	TRBJ1-1	TGTGCCAGCAGTTATAACAGGGCCCTGAACACTGAAGCTTTCTTT	CASSYNRALNTEAFF
.	TRBV2	TRBD2	TRBJ2-7	TGTGCCAGCACCGGGACTAGCGGGCCGGGGGAGCAGTACTTC	CASTGTSGPGEQYF
.	TRBV6-6	.	TRBJ2-3	TGTGCCAGCAGTTCCAGTGAGAGGCCCACAGATACGCAGTATTTT	CASSSSERPTDTQYF
.	TRBV6-1	.	TRBJ2-7	TGTGCCAGCACCAGACAGGTAGAGCAGTACTTC	CASTRQVEQYF
.	TRBV29-1	TRBD1	TRBJ2-3	TGCAGCGCTCGACAGGGGGCCGGAGATACGCAGTATTTT	CSARQGAGDTQYF
few	TRBV5-4	TRBD2	TRBJ2-3	TGTGCCAGCAGCTTGGCCCTCGGACTAGCGGGAGAAGTTTTAGATACGCAGTATTTT	CASSLALGLAGEVLDTQYF
.	TRBV7-8	TRBD2	TRBJ2-7	TGTGCCAGCAGCCCCAGACTAGCGGGGTTAGGGTACGAGCAGTACTTC	CASSPRLAGLGYEQYF
once	TRBV6-1	.	TRBJ1-2	TGTGCCAGCGATGTCGGGAGAAACTATGGCTACACCTTC	CASDVGRNYGYTF
few	TRBV29-1	.	TRBJ1-2	TGCAGCGTAGCACTAGGGGGTAACTATGGCTACACCTTC	CSVALGGNYGYTF
few	TRBV5-6	.	TRBJ2-7	TGTGCCAGCAGCAGAATGGGACCCATGTACGAGCAGTACTTC	CASSRMGPMYEQYF
few	TRBV14	.	TRBJ2-7	TGTGCCAGCAGCCGAATCGGACAGAGCTCCTACGAGCAGTACTTC	CASSRIGQSSYEQYF
many	TRBV2	.	TRBJ2-1	TGTGCCACTCCCACCGGGACGGATGATGGCAATGAGCAGTTCTTC	CATPTGTDDGNEQFF
.	TRBV7-8	.	TRBJ2-7	TGTGCCAGCAGCCACATCTCTAACGAGCAGTACTTC	CASSHISNEQYF
.	TRBV29-1	TRBD2	TRBJ2-5	TGCAGCCCCCGGGAGGGGGAGACCCAGTACTTC	CSPREGETQYF
many	TRBV6-6	.	TRBJ1-2	TGTGCCAGCACCGACCCCGGGCGGTCCTATGGCTACACCTTC	CASTDPGRSYGYTF
once	TRBV18	.	TRBJ1-5	TGTGCCAGCTCACCAGATGGCGCCACGGGTCAGCCCCAGCATTTT	CASSPDGATGQPQHF
.	TRBV15	.	TRBJ2-2	TGTGCCACCAGCGCCACAGCCACGAACACCGGGGAGCTGTTTTTT	CATSATATNTGELFF
.	TRBV7-7	.	TRBJ1-4	TGTGCCAGCAGCTTAACCCGGGCCGAGGATGAAAAACTGTTTTTT	CASSLTRAEDEKLFF
.	TRBV2	TRBD1	TRBJ2-7	TGTGCCAGCATGGACAGGGAGACCTCCTACGAGCAGTACTTC	CASMDRETSYEQYF
.	TRBV28	.	TRBJ2-7	TGTGCCAGCAGCCCTCCCCAACTGGGCGTCTACGAGCAGTACTTC	CASSPPQLGVYEQYF
.	TRBV28	TRBD1	TRBJ1-1	TGTGCCAGCAGTTTACAGGGGGCAGCTGTCGCTGAAGCTTTCTTT	CASSLQGAAVAEAFF
.	TRBV5-1	TRBD2	TRBJ2-1	TGCGCCAGCAGCTTCTCAGCGGGAGAGTGGTCCTACAATGAGCAGTTCTTC	CASSFSAGEWSYNEQFF
.	TRBV29-1	.	TRBJ2-1	TGCAGCGTTAATAAGGGAAGGGTGTATGAGCAGTTCTTC	CSVNKGRVYEQFF
.	TRBV27	.	TRBJ2-2	TGTGCCAGCAGCCAACAGAGCACCGGGGAGCTGTTTTTT	CASSQQSTGELFF
.	TRBV19	.	TRBJ2-7	TGTGCCAGTAGTACTCCTTGGGGCGAGCAGTACTTC	CASSTPWGEQYF
many	TRBV6-6	TRBD2	TRBJ2-3	TGTGCCAGCAGTCCCCTAGCGGGAGGGACAGATACGCAGTATTTT	CASSPLAGGTDTQYF
.	TRBV28	TRBD2	TRBJ2-7	TGTGCCAGCACCCCCAACGAGGGGCGGGAGTATACCTACGAGCAGTACTTC	CASTPNEGREYTYEQYF
few	TRBV6-6	.	TRBJ2-5	TGTGCCAGCAGCCGGGGGTTGGGGTGGGAGACCCAGTACTTC	CASSRGLGWETQYF
.	TRBV19	TRBD2	TRBJ2-3	TGTGCCAGTAGCGGGACTAGCAACGGGAGGGGTACGCAGTATTTT	CASSGTSNGRGTQYF
.	TRBV5-8	TRBD2	TRBJ2-2	TGTGCCAGCAGCTTAGGGCTAGCGGGAGGCACCGGGGAGCTGTTTTTT	CASSLGLAGGTGELFF
.	TRBV18	.	TRBJ2-2	TGTGCCAGCTGTCAGGGTAAAGTCACCACCGGGGAGCTGTTTTTT	CASCQGKVTTGELFF
.	TRBV2	.	TRBJ2-7	TGTGCCAGCGATTTTAGGGACGTCGGCTACTACGAGCAGTACTTC	CASDFRDVGYYEQYF
.	TRBV2	.	TRBJ1-4	TGTGCCAGCAGTGAAGGTCAGACTAATGAAAAACTGTTTTTT	CASSEGQTNEKLFF
.	TRBV5-4	.	TRBJ2-5	TGTGCCAGCAGTCCGGGACAAGGGTGGCAAGAGACCCAGTACTTC	CASSPGQGWQETQYF
.	TRBV27	.	TRBJ2-7	TGTGCCAGCAGCAGCGGACGGCGGTCGACCTACGAGCAGTACTTC	CASSSGRRSTYEQYF
.	TRBV6-5	.	TRBJ2-2	TGTGCCAGCAGTTACGACAGCACCGGGGAGCTGTTTTTT	CASSYDSTGELFF
.	TRBV14	TRBD2	TRBJ2-3	TGTGCCAGCAGCCAAGATCTAGCGGGAGGGTCTCGGGTGCAGTATTTT	CASSQDLAGGSRVQYF
.	TRBV5-1	TRBD1	TRBJ2-7	TGCGCCAGCAGCTTTGGACAGGGGGCGCGGGAGCAGTACTTC	CASSFGQGAREQYF
.	TRBV5-6	.	TRBJ2-5	TGTGCCAGCAGCCCTAAATTTCAGGGGTGGGAGACCCAGTACTTC	CASSPKFQGWETQYF
.	TRBV18	TRBD1	TRBJ1-1	TGTGCCAGCGAAAAACAGGGGATGAACACTGAAGCTTTCTTT	CASEKQGMNTEAFF
once	TRBV7-2	TRBD2	TRBJ2-5	TGTGCCAGCAGCTTTATTGGCTCTAGCGGGAGGGAGACCCAGTACTTC	CASSFIGSSGRETQYF
.	TRBV7-6	.	TRBJ1-6	TGTGCCAGCAGCTTAGGAGTTATTTCACCCCTCCACTTT	CASSLGVISPLHF
.	TRBV29-1	.	TRBJ2-7	TGCAGCGTTGCCGACAGAAAGCAGTACTTC	CSVADRKQYF
.	TRBV5-1	.	TRBJ2-7	TGCGCCAGCAGCTTGGACCCGAAATACGAGCAGTACTTC	CASSLDPKYEQYF
.	TRBV6-6	TRBD2	TRBJ2-3	TGTGCCAGCAGTTACATAGCGGGAGGAGCAGATACGCAGTATTTT	CASSYIAGGADTQYF
once	TRBV7-8	.	TRBJ2-6	TGTGCCAGCAGCTCATTGGGGATCCCTGGGGCCAACGTCCTGACTTTC	CASSSLGIPGANVLTF
.	TRBV7-6	.	TRBJ2-2	TGTGCCAGCAGCTTATTCGATTTAGGGGGCGGGGCCCCCGGGGAGCTGTTTTTT	CASSLFDLGGGAPGELFF
.	TRBV9	.	TRBJ2-1	TGTGCCAGCAGCGTAGTGGGGGCCGAGCAGTTCTTC	CASSVVGAEQFF
.	TRBV2	.	TRBJ2-2	TGTGCCAGCCGTAGTGGGGGAGCGAACACCGGGGAGCTGTTTTTT	CASRSGGANTGELFF
.	TRBV6-1	TRBD2	TRBJ2-3	TGTGCCAGCAGTGAAAGTAGCGGGACCACAGATACGCAGTATTTT	CASSESSGTTDTQYF
.	TRBV6-1	.	TRBJ1-2	TGTGCCAGCAGTGAACTCCAGGGCCAAATGTATGGCTACACCTTC	CASSELQGQMYGYTF
.	TRBV5-4	TRBD2	TRBJ2-1	TGTGCCAGCAGGTCAAGACTAGCGACACCGTACAATGAGCAGTTCTTC	CASRSRLATPYNEQFF